Below, 17 T cell receptor beta chains from the same sample are listed, as sequenced in a study of CD8+ T cells in alopecia areata. Following extraction, RNA underwent reverse transcription to cDNA, which served as the sequencing template. Some clones are missing from TCRdb's copy, which holds only in-frame ones; the method was immunoSEQ multiplex PCR. Reported are over 250,000 clones, none seen only once; the ten largest carry 1.2%. Cutaneous lymph nodes were pooled and cells sorted by CD4, CD8alpha, NKG2D, NKG2ACE and more. Specimen: CD4+ T cells sorted from a lymph node. Receptors originate from a C3H/HeJ mouse with alopecia areata. MHC haplotype here: H2-k.

This clone has a handful of counts. The genes are named according to mouse. The read is 4 residues too short to cover the CDR3 end, so that end is filled in from the germline J gene. The chain uses TRBV1 and TRBJ2-7; D might be TRBD2 (6 bases). Germline values: CDR1 NSQYPW, CDR2 LRSPGD (reference sequence). This CDR3 contains 15 residues. V gave up 0 bases and J gave up 0 bases, with 9 bases separating them. The CDR3 is CTCSAEWGSSYEQYF. Partial CDR3 DNA: TGCACCTGCAGTGCAGAGTGGGGGAGCTCCTAT. Filled out from reference TRBV1 and TRBJ2-7, the complete variable domain reads VTLLEQNPRWRLVPRGQAVNLRCILKNSQYPWMSWYQQDLQKQLQWLFTLRSPGDKEVKSLPGADYLATRVTDTELRLQVANMSQGRTLYCTCSAEWGSSYEQYFGPGTRLTVL.

With regard to this clone: Mouse gene names apply. The read is 4 residues too short to cover the CDR3 end, so that end is filled in from the germline J gene. This chain joins TRBV31 and TRBJ2-5; D might be TRBD1 (6 bases). There are 13 residues in the CDR3. CDR1 is GKSSPN, CDR2 SITVG, per germline. CDR3 sequence reads: CAWSLGHPDTQYF. CDR3 bases read: TGTGCCTGGAGTCTGGGACACCCTGAC. Drawing the rest from reference TRBV31 and TRBJ2-5, the complete variable domain is AQTIHQWPVAEIKAVGSPLSLGCTIKGKSSPNLYWYWQATGGTLQQLFYSITVGQVESVVQLNLSASRPKDDQFILSTEKLLLSHSGFYLCAWSLGHPDTQYFGPGTRLLVL.

As concerns this clone: Genes and germline come from the mouse. The observed sequence ends 4 residues before the CDR3 terminus, with the missing tail filled in from the germline J gene. Other nucleotide sequences from this sample produce the same CDR3. J is TRBJ2-2 and V is TRBV5; 9 bases are a match to TRBD1. The CDR3 runs 14 residues. V shed 3 bases, J shed 4 bases, and the junction held 0 bases outside the gene matches. The germline gives CDR1 LGHNA, CDR2 YNLKQL (reference sequence). The CDR3 bases that were read are TGTGCCAGCAGCCAGACAGGGGGCACCGGG. Translated, it gives CASSQTGGTG. The CDR3 as a whole reads CASSQTGGTGQLYF.

As for this clone: The gene names given are mouse names. The CDR3 is cut off 3 residues early in the read; its end comes from the germline J gene. This sequence joins TRBV13-3 and TRBJ1-6; D is perhaps TRBD1 (6 bases). TRBJ1-6 carries the ORF label, with uncertain function. The V and J ends lost 5 bases and 4 bases respectively, with 10 bases between them. Looked up from germline, CDR1 is NNHDY and CDR2 is SYVADS. This CDR3 region has 14 residues. The CDR3 DNA, read in part, is TGTGCCAGCAGGGGGACAACGTATAATTCGCCC. Its protein is CASRGTTYNSP. In full, the CDR3 reads CASRGTTYNSPLYF.

A few counts support this clone. The genes are named according to mouse. Read sequence stops 4 residues before the CDR3 end, and the germline J gene provides the missing end. The genes are TRBV13-3 and TRBJ2-2; TRBD2 agrees at 9 bases. J lost 0 bases, V lost 5 bases, and 2 bases had no gene match. Per germline, CDR1 NNHDY and CDR2 SYVADS. The CDR3 is 15 amino acids. The CDR3 bases that were read are TGTGCCAGCAGACGGACTGGGGCAAACACCGGG. It encodes CASRRTGANTG. The whole CDR3 sequence is CASRRTGANTGQLYF. Full variable domain (outside the CDR3, taken from reference TRBV13-3 and TRBJ2-2): EAAVTQSPRSKVAVTGGKVTLSCHQTNNHDYMYWYRQDTGHGLRLIHYSYVADSTEKGDIPDGYKASRPSQENFSLILELASLSQTAVYFCASRRTGANTGQLYFGEGSKLTVL.

A remark on this clone: Gene names are mouse gene names. The read ends 4 residues before the CDR3 terminus; that terminus is restored from the germline J gene. The chain combines TRBV19 with TRBJ2-7; D gene uncertain. Trimming stripped 3 bases from V and 3 bases from J, with 10 bases between. Germline-derived CDR1 and CDR2 are FNHDT and SITEND (reference sequence). This CDR3 has 13 residues. CDR3 DNA (partial): TGTGCCAGCAGTACCAGGCAAAACTAT. This sequence encodes CASSTRQNY. The full CDR3 is CASSTRQNYEQYF.

This clone was seen a few times. Mouse names are used for the genes. The read ends 4 residues before the CDR3 terminus; that terminus is restored from the germline J gene. V usage is TRBV13-3 and J usage is TRBJ2-5; D is possibly TRBD1 (6 bases). Germline V gene data show CDR1 as NNHDY and CDR2 as SYVADS. This CDR3 contains 13 residues. The sequenced part of the CDR3 DNA is TGTGCCAGCAGTGCTGCAGGGGAGGAC. As protein: CASSAAGED. The CDR3 as a whole reads CASSAAGEDTQYF.

This clone was observed a handful of times. Genes here carry mouse names. Read coverage stops 3 residues before the CDR3 terminus; the germline J gene supplies the remainder. V is TRBV13-2 and J is TRBJ1-6, with D tentatively TRBD1 (6 bases). TRBJ1-6 is reported as an ORF; its role is uncertain. Germline V gives CDR1 NNHNN, CDR2 SYGAGS (reference sequence). Trimming took off 0 bases at V and 0 bases at J, with 13 bases between the two ends. The CDR3 extends over 18 amino acids. CDR3 DNA, as far as it was read: TGTGCCAGCGGTGATGAGCGGGACACCAATTCCTATAATTCGCCC. It encodes CASGDERDTNSYNSP. The CDR3 as a whole reads CASGDERDTNSYNSPLYF.

About this clone: Gene names and germline refer to mouse. The read halts 4 residues ahead of the CDR3 end, with the missing end drawn from the germline J gene. This chain joins TRBV13-1 and TRBJ2-5; 10 nucleotides agree with TRBD2. The length of the CDR3 is 14 residues. Germline V gene data show CDR1 as NSHNY and CDR2 as SYGAGN. CDR3 in amino acids: CASSVDWGEDTQYF. CDR3 DNA (partial): TGTGCCAGCAGTGTTGACTGGGGGGAAGAC.

This clone appeared a few times. Gene names are mouse gene names. The CDR3 extends 4 residues past the end of the read, so its final part is completed from the germline J gene. This CDR3 is also generated by other DNA sequences in the sample. The chain recombines TRBV13-1 with TRBJ2-3; D perhaps matches TRBD1 (5 bases). Trimming stripped 0 bases from V and 0 bases from J, with 8 bases between. This CDR3 comprises 15 residues. Germline V CDR1 and CDR2: NSHNY, SYGAGN. The CDR3: CASSDAGLSAETLYF. The sequenced part of the CDR3 DNA is TGTGCCAGCAGTGATGCAGGGCTTAGTGCAGAA.

This clone was observed a few times. The gene names given are mouse names. This CDR3 is also generated by other DNA sequences in the sample. The CDR3 protein is CASSLGQGTGQLYF. CDR3 DNA (partial): TGTGCCAGCAGCCTGGGACAGGGAACCGGG. The chain has TRBV19 and TRBJ2-2; 9 positions agree with TRBD1. The read ends 4 residues early relative to the CDR3; the germline J gene fills the gap. Germline CDR1 reads FNHDT; CDR2 reads SITEND (reference sequence). This CDR3 has 14 residues. Trimming at V came to 5 bases and at J to 5 bases, leaving 4 bases not matched to a gene. The full variable domain, rest sourced from reference TRBV19 and TRBJ2-2, is GGIITQTPKFLIGQEGQKLTLKCQQNFNHDTMYWYRQDSGKGLRLIYYSITENDLQKGDLSEGYDASREKKSSFSLTVTSAQKNEMAVFLCASSLGQGTGQLYFGEGSKLTVL.

This clone was seen a handful of times. Mouse gene names and germline throughout. The read is 4 residues too short to cover the CDR3 end, so that end is filled in from the germline J gene. This sample includes further DNA sequences coding for the same CDR3. This sequence joins TRBV5 and TRBJ2-3; 11 positions agree with TRBD2. Unmatched junction bases numbered 2, after V lost 0 bases and J lost 0 bases. The CDR3 runs to 17 residues. In germline, CDR1 is LGHNA, CDR2 YNLKQL (reference sequence). The CDR3 is CASSQDGTGGSAETLYF. CDR3 DNA (partial): TGTGCCAGCAGCCAAGACGGGACTGGGGGTAGTGCAGAA.

On this clone: Gene names are the mouse ones. The read is 3 residues too short to cover the CDR3 end, so that end is filled in from the germline J gene. The genes are TRBV1 and TRBJ1-6; TRBD1 matches 7 bases. Being an ORF, TRBJ1-6 has a function that is uncertain. The trim removed 0 bases at V and 6 bases at J, leaving 2 bases unmatched. This CDR3 is 15 amino acids long. Germline-derived CDR1 and CDR2 are NSQYPW and LRSPGD (reference sequence). The part of the CDR3 DNA that was read is TGCACCTGCAGTGCAGATGGACAGGCTAATTCGCCC. Residues: CTCSADGQANSP. The complete CDR3 sequence is CTCSADGQANSPLYF.

This clone turned up a few times. Gene names are the mouse ones. From the germline J gene comes the end of the CDR3, since the read stops 4 residues before it. This sequence joins TRBV13-3 and TRBJ1-1; TRBD1 might be the D (5 bases). The V and J ends lost 5 bases and 0 bases respectively, with 14 bases between them. The CDR3 is 15 residues long. The germline gives CDR1 NNHDY, CDR2 SYVADS. The CDR3 bases that were read are TGTGCCAGCAGAGGAAACAGGAGAGCAAACACA. This sequence encodes CASRGNRRANT. The complete CDR3 protein is CASRGNRRANTEVFF.

Details on this clone: The listed genes are named as in mouse. The CDR3 goes on 4 residues after the read ends, and that part is filled in from the germline J gene. This chain connects TRBV1 to TRBJ2-7; 9 nucleotides align to TRBD2. Germline lookup yields CDR1 NSQYPW and CDR2 LRSPGD (reference sequence). The CDR3 sequence is 13 residues long. CDR3 bases read: TGCACCTGCAGTGATCGACTGGGGGAT. Its translation: CTCSDRLGD. The full CDR3 reads CTCSDRLGDEQYF.

This clone was seen a few times. Mouse gene names and germline throughout. The CDR3 is cut off 4 residues early in the read; its end comes from the germline J gene. Other nucleotide sequences in the sample specify the same CDR3. V usage is TRBV13-1 and J usage is TRBJ1-2, with 7 bases lining up with TRBD1. Germline lookup yields CDR1 NSHNY and CDR2 SYGAGN. V was pared by 5 bases and J by 0 bases, with 4 bases of the junction left unmatched. The CDR3 runs 14 residues. This CDR3 is CASSGDRSNSDYTF. CDR3 DNA (partial): TGTGCCAGCAGCGGGGACAGATCAAACTCC.

There are a few counts of this clone. The gene names here belong to mouse. The DNA ends 4 residues before the CDR3 does, and the rest of the CDR3 is filled in from the germline J gene. This sample includes further DNA sequences coding for the same CDR3. V and J are TRBV13-2 and TRBJ2-3; tentative D call: TRBD2 (6 bases). The CDR3 runs 15 residues. Germline CDR1 and CDR2: NNHNN and SYGAGS (reference sequence). V was cut by 0 bases and J by 2 bases, with 10 bases left in between. The sequenced part of the CDR3 DNA is TGTGCCAGCGGTGATGCGGGGGGAGATGCAGAA. Protein sequence: CASGDAGGDAE. The CDR3 in its entirety is CASGDAGGDAETLYF.